This T cell receptor (beta chain) is from a study of blood T cell repertoires in COVID-19. Looking at the study overall: PBMCs, B-cell-depleted T cells, or T cells provided the cDNA or gDNA that made up the material.

Method: immunoSEQ multiplex PCR; TCRdb's copy keeps in-frame clones and lacks some. The repertoire holds around 130,000 clones, with about 87% as singletons. The CDR3 runs to 16 residues. CDR1 is SNHLY, CDR2 FYNNEI, per germline. Trimming at V came to 6 bases and at J to 6 bases, leaving 15 bases not matched to a gene. The sequence came from a human donor in a cohort sampled during active COVID-19. Material for sequencing was peripheral blood. The chain joins TRBV2 to TRBJ2-5; 8 nucleotides agree with TRBD2. The CDR3 loop reads CASRDRLAWLIKTQYF. DNA of the CDR3: TGTGCCAGCAGAGATAGACTAGCGTGGTTAATTAAGACCCAGTACTTC. Combining the CDR3 with reference TRBV2 and TRBJ2-5 gives the whole variable domain EPEVTQTPSHQVTQMGQEVILRCVPISNHLYFYWYRQILGQKVEFLVSFYNNEISEKSEIFDDQFSVERPDGSNFTLKIRSTKLEDSAMYFCASRDRLAWLIKTQYFGPGTRLLVL.